This T cell receptor (beta chain) originates from a study of naive and memory T cell subsets. TCR cDNA received a 3' ligated oligonucleotide that carried a UMI. Whole-blood samples were about 2.5 ml of peripheral blood from healthy adult volunteers. Germline loops: CDR1 MGHRA, CDR2 YSYEKL. The J segment lost 3 bases and the V segment lost 0 bases, leaving 2 bases of the junction unmatched. The CDR3 totals 14 residues. Amplification of ligated cDNA took four PCR rounds with SP2 and nested alpha and beta constant primers. Blood and skin TCR RNA was reverse transcribed with alpha and beta constant primers. TCRdb used MiXCR to reprocess the 5' RACE reads, holding one entry per CDR3 protein. The sample includes fewer than 40,000 distinct CDR3 sequences, approximately 15% of them seen just once. This clonotype was seen a few times.

The rearrangement joins TRBV4-1 to TRBJ2-7, with TRBD1 identical over 7 bases. This TCR derives from a female donor in good health. CDR3 residues: CASSQDRDSYEQYF. As DNA, the CDR3 is TGCGCCAGCAGCCAAGACCGGGACAGCTACGAGCAGTACTTC.